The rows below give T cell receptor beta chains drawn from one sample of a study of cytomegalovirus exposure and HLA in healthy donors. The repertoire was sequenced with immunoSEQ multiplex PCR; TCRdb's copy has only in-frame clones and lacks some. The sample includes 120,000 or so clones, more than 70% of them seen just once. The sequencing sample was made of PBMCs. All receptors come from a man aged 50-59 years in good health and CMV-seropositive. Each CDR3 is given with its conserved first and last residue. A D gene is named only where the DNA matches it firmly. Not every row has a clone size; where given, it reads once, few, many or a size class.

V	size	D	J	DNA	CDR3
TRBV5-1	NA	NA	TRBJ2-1	TGCGCCAGCAGCTCGAACCCGAGCTCCTACAATGAGCAGTTCTTC	CASSSNPSSYNEQFF
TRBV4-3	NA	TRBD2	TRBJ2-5	TGCGCCAGCAGCCCCCGTATAGGAGCGGGGGCACCGAATAGGCAAGAGACCCAGTACTTC	CASSPRIGAGAPNRQETQYF
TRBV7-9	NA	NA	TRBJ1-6	TGTTCCAGCAGCTCCCGGGGGGGAGTCTCCTATAATTCACCCCTCCACTTT	CSSSSRGGVSYNSPLHF
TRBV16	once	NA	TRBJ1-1	TGTGCCAGCAGCCAATGGGGGGAGGCAAGACCTATGCAGAACACTGAAGCTTTCTTT	CASSQWGEARPMQNTEAFF
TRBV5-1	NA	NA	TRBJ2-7	TGCGCCAGCAGCTATGACAGCTACGAGCAGTACTTC	CASSYDSYEQYF
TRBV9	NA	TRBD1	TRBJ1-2	TGTGCCAGCGGGTATCTTGACAGGGGGGCCAATGGCTACACCTTC	CASGYLDRGANGYTF
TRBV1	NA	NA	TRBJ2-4	TGCACCAGCAGTGAGCCCGGGGAATTTATTCAGTACTTC	CTSSEPGEFIQYF
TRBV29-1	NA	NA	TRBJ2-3	TGCAGCGTTGATATGGGGGGGCGAGATACGCAGTATTTT	CSVDMGGRDTQYF
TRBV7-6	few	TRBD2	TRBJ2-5	TGTGCCAGCAGCCTAGACGGGGAGGGAGTGGAAGAGACCCAGTACTTC	CASSLDGEGVEETQYF
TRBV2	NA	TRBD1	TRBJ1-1	TGTGCCAGCGTTGACGGACAGGGAAGGGGCACTGAAGCTTTCTTT	CASVDGQGRGTEAFF
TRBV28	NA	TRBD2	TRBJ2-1	TGTGCCAGCAGTCGGGCTAGCGGGGGGGCCAAAAATGAGCAGTTCTTC	CASSRASGGAKNEQFF
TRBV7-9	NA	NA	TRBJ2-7	TGTGCCAGCAGCTTAGTACAGGGAACGTACTACGAGCAGTACTTC	CASSLVQGTYYEQYF
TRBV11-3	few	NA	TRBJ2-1	TGTGCCAGCAGCTTATCCCGAGACTCGAGCTCCTACAATGAGCAGTTCTTC	CASSLSRDSSSYNEQFF
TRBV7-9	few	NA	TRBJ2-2	TGTGCCACCATGCCTGCGGGGTTGAACACCGGGGAGCTGTTTTTT	CATMPAGLNTGELFF
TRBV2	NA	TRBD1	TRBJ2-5	TGTGCCAGCCAGACAGGGGAGACCCAGTACTTC	CASQTGETQYF
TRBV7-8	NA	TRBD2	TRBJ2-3	TGTGCCAGCAGCCAAAGTCTAGCGGGGGGGGGAACAGATACGCAGTATTTT	CASSQSLAGGGTDTQYF
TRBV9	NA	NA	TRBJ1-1	TGTGCCAGCAGCACCCGACCGGACAGCCTGAACACTGAAGCTTTCTTT	CASSTRPDSLNTEAFF
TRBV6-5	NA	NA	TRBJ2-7	TGTGCCAGCAGTTACTTGTCCCGGACAGACGAGCAGTACTTC	CASSYLSRTDEQYF
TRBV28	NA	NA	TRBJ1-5	TGTGCCAGCACTCCCTCGGGTCAGCCCCAGCATTTT	CASTPSGQPQHF
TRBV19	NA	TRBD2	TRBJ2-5	TGTGCCAGTAGTATAGATTGGGCGTTATCTAGCGGGGGGCCGGAGACCCAGTACTTC	CASSIDWALSSGGPETQYF
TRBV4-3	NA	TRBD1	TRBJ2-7	TGCGCCAGCAGCCAAGAGGCAGGACAGGGGGTTGTCTACGAGCAGTACTTC	CASSQEAGQGVVYEQYF
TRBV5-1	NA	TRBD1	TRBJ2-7	TGCGCCAGCAGCCTCAGAACAGGGGGCGCAGGCTACGAGCAGTACTTC	CASSLRTGGAGYEQYF
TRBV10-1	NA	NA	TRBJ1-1	TGCGCCAGCAGTGCGGACAGTATAGCTACTGAAGCTTTCTTT	CASSADSIATEAFF